The rows below give T cell receptor beta chains drawn from one sample of a study of blood T cell repertoires in COVID-19. The assay was immunoSEQ multiplex PCR, and TCRdb's table has in-frame clones only and misses some. This table has some 150,000 clones, approximately 85% appearing once. The sample taken for sequencing was peripheral blood. The receptors shown here come from a man between 40 and 49 years old with acute or convalescent COVID-19. Both conserved end residues are part of each CDR3. Fields, in order: V gene, D gene, CDR3 protein. D genes are given only for firm matches.

TRBV5-1	.	CASSPSTGYTGELFF
TRBV7-2	.	CASSLAGAYNEQFF
TRBV4-3	TRBD2	CASSQISGGSGDTQYF
TRBV19	TRBD2	CASYDPKRGQTDTQYF
TRBV20-1	TRBD1	CSASHPLRGQVSNQPQHF
TRBV28	TRBD1	CASSPTGVREQYF
TRBV5-4	.	CASGEGSTEAFF
TRBV4-3	.	CASSPTRGSYEQYF
TRBV2	.	CASTWNRVNEKLFF
TRBV6-5	.	CASSYSGGKHTEAFF
TRBV6-5	TRBD1	CASSPGQARDTQYF
TRBV5-1	TRBD1	CASSLGQAKWDTQYF
TRBV18	.	CASSPTEGQPQHF
TRBV13	.	CASSQQGKSNQPQHF
TRBV4-2	.	CASSQDAGHTEAFF
TRBV4-1	TRBD2	CASSLSLAGAGELFF
TRBV4-1	.	CASSQDRLGRLYNEQFF
TRBV7-9	TRBD1	CASSPRGSDRSRTQYF
TRBV5-1	TRBD2	CASSKVAGGPTGELFF
TRBV19	.	CASSMVVLDSQETQYF
TRBV6-5	TRBD1	CAIRQGGSPLHF
TRBV5-5	.	CASSLDIQNIQYF
TRBV9	.	CASSGSLSGNTIYF